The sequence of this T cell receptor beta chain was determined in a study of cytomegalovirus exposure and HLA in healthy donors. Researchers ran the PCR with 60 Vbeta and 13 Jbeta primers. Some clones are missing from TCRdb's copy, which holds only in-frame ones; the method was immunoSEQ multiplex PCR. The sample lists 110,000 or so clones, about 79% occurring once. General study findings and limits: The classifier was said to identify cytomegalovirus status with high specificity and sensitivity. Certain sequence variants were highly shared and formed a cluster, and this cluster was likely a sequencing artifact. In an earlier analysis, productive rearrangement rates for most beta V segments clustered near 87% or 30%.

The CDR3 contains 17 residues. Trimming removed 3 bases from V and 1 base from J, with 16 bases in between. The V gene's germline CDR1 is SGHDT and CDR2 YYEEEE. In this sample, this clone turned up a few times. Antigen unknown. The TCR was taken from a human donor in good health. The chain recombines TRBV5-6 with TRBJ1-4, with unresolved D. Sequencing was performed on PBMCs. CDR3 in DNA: TGTGCCAGCAGCTACCACTCCCTCAGGAAAACTAATGAAAAACTGTTTTTT. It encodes CASSYHSLRKTNEKLFF. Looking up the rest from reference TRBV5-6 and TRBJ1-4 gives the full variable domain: DAGVTQSPTHLIKTRGQQVTLRCSPKSGHDTVSWYQQALGQGPQFIFQYYEEEERQRGNFPDRFSGHQFPNYSSELNVNALLLGDSALYLCASSYHSLRKTNEKLFFGSGTQLSVL.